Given below is one T cell receptor (beta chain) in context. These data are taken from a study of identical twins. TCRdb fed the 5' RACE reads into MiXCR, producing one record per CDR3 protein. This sample has hundreds of thousands of distinct CDR3 sequences, with 15% to 20% found just once. The CDR3 is made up of 13 amino acids. V shed 4 bases and J shed 8 bases, with 15 bases lying between them. From germline, CDR1 is SGHRS and CDR2 YFSETQ. The data also belong to a second study, concerning T cells expressing NK-cell markers. Turning to that study: Roughly 6 donors had dominant NKG2C+ clonotypes that comprised roughly 1.0-8% of their CD8+ T cells. These clonotypes, the leaders elsewhere, also led the CD3+CD56-NKG2C+ fraction in a handful of donors. Whether expanded NKG2C+ T cell clones recognized HCMV stayed uncertain.

This clonotype was sampled from a woman younger than 35 in good health. The sequenced material came from PBMCs. The genes are TRBV5-1 and TRBJ1-2; possible D gene TRBD1, 5 bases. CDR3 in DNA: TGCGCCAGCAGCCAGAGGGGAGCGGAGGGCTACACCTTC. Protein sequence: CASSQRGAEGYTF. Using reference TRBV5-1 and TRBJ1-2 for the parts outside the CDR3, the full variable domain is KAGVTQTPRYLIKTRGQQVTLSCSPISGHRSVSWYQQTPGQGLQFLFEYFSETQRNKGNFPGRFSGRQFSNSRSEMNVSTLELGDSALYLCASSQRGAEGYTFGSGTRLTVV.